The entry below describes one T cell receptor (beta chain). This clone occurred a few times. What this receptor recognizes is not known. Base-call qualities are not available, and no considerably larger clone is one nucleotide away. Receptor libraries were prepared by the immunoSEQ multiplex PCR assay. For the multiplex PCR, a mixture combining 60 forward primers for TCR Vbeta segments and 13 reverse primers for TCR Jbeta segments was used. The CDR3 region of rearranged TCR beta genes was amplified from genomic DNA with a multiplex PCR assay. On the Illumina HiSeq System, the amplified TCR beta libraries were sequenced as 87-base-pair reads. Under the source paper's analysis protocol: A later analysis counted approximately 84 million unique TCR beta chains across the 666 repertoires, and 10 million to 12 million of these chains were shared by at least two donors. Raw reads were error-corrected and collapsed into unique sequences with a nearest-neighbor algorithm that merged closely related sequences to remove PCR and sequencing errors. Alignment of CDR3 sequences to IMGT reference sequences was used to assign V, D and J gene segments. For a sequence to be retained, a match of at least six nucleotides was required to both a V gene segment and a J gene segment. Rearrangements were classified as productive when the CDR3 lacked stop codons and remained in frame with V and J, and all other rearrangements were classified as non-productive. Following IMGT convention, CDR3 was defined as the stretch from the second conserved V-encoded cysteine to the conserved J-encoded phenylalanine. The earlier analysis of about 560 of the donors excluded any sequence lacking an unambiguous match to a single V gene segment. In an earlier analysis of some 590 of the donors, V segments were called functional above 56.7% productive rearrangements and were called segregating when the between-donor standard deviation exceeded 5%. A statistical classification framework was built to diagnose cytomegalovirus status from the catalog of TCR beta chain sequences. In a later analysis, V and J genes were assigned by comparing TCR nucleotide sequences against IMGT/GENE-DB human TR gene sequences. Using the TCRdist pipeline, a later analysis assigned CDR3 sequences along with most-parsimonious VDJ recombination scenarios. In a later analysis, each TCR beta chain was defined by its CDR3 amino acid sequence together with its V-gene family, and reads lacking a unique V-gene family were excluded. In a later analysis, approximately 640 highly shared, low-generation-probability nucleotide sequences were removed to address suspected cross-contamination and a sequencing artifact. In a later analysis, a clonal expansion index for each public chain was calculated from normalized within-repertoire ranks of inferred template counts. In a later analysis, generation probabilities were computed with a VDJ recombination model fitted to out-of-frame rearrangements, and the resulting probabilities were checked against IGoR. A later analysis scored TCR-TCR, TCR-HLA and TCR-CMV co-occurrence with hypergeometric tests, applying a repertoire-size bias correction to TCR pairs. False discovery rates were estimated in a later analysis by permuting HLA or CMV assignments 20 times. A later analysis grouped co-occurring TCRs with DBSCAN, adding TCRdist sequence similarity when clustering within HLA-allele-positive subsets. Repertoires with fewer than 30,000 or more than 120,000 public chains, plus five repertoires with anomalous nucleotide sharing, were excluded from co-occurrence clustering. Imported from immuneACCESS, the table was reduced by TCRdb to in-frame sequences with V and J called. These copies leave out some clones; in studies compared against another copy, an unresolved V gene accounts for under half, and the cause of the remainder is not known. That table supplies the V and J calls and clone size; D and trimming were determined from the DNA. The sample contains some 130,000 clones, 60% to 80% of them found a single time. The ten largest clones take up roughly 7.3% of the sample.

This record belongs to a study of cytomegalovirus exposure and HLA in healthy donors (dated by TCRdb to 2016 to 2017). Turning to the overall study: An earlier analysis of some 500 of the donors reported 250 to 350 Gb of sequence data and more than 90 million unique TCR beta sequences from some 180 million T cells. An early release covering 550 to 700 HLA-typed donors comprised about 310 gigabases of sequencing data and tens of millions of unique TCR sequences. The genetic ancestry cluster associated with self-reported Caucasian donors included over 65% of the 300 to 400 genotyped donors. The aim of the study was to test whether cataloging public T cell receptors could identify signatures of past pathogen exposure. Using immunosequencing, the study profiled T cell repertoires from 550 to 750 subjects and related those repertoires to cytomegalovirus serostatus. Besides the first cohort of roughly 660 subjects, a separate validation cohort made up of 120 different subjects was used. High-throughput TCR immunosequencing, statistical association of individual TCRs with disease status, and machine learning were combined to predict cytomegalovirus infection status. To study patterns of TCR occurrence, a later analysis re-analyzed previously published TCR beta repertoires from around 660 donors and added high-resolution HLA genotyping. The later analysis used no new phenotypic data to find candidate immune exposures, relying instead on TCR beta sequences and their occurrence across donors. To decide whether each TCR beta V gene segment behaved as functional or pseudogenic, an earlier analysis of some 600 of the donors relied on high-throughput TCR beta sequencing. Alongside the repertoire data, information on donor age, sex, ethnicity and CMV serostatus was compiled. Genome-wide SNP genotypes for about 65% of the 666 donors were used in a later genetic analysis, which treated that subset as a discovery cohort. Every repertoire in the discovery cohort had been generated on one and the same sequencing platform. Both class I and class II loci were covered by HLA typing, at four-digit resolution. Typing coverage differed by locus: A, B, C, DRB1 and DQB1 were typed in about 620-630 donors, DQA1 in roughly 500, DPA1 in around 600, and DPB1 in just under 490. A few DR-DQ haplotypes were treated as single units for association and clustering because of strong linkage in the cohort. Among 300 to 450 genotyped donors of the cohort, an average of approximately 250,000 unique TCR beta nucleotide sequences were sequenced per donor, around 18% of them non-productive. Study-wide findings and limitations: Only TCR beta chains were sequenced in this cohort, and the absence of alpha or paired-chain data limited detectable features. Linkage disequilibrium might explain the correlated functional status among segregating V segments, but an unknown experimental factor could not be ruled out. A later analysis reported that several top co-occurrence clusters appeared linked to parvovirus B19, influenza, CMV and Epstein-Barr virus. Compared with the roughly 710-donor mean, donors in an Asian-associated ancestry cluster had fewer N-insertions in productive TCRs, according to a later genetic analysis. Because counts were too low, about 17 rarely observed V segments, including chromosome 9 orphons, were excluded from the earlier analysis of 587 of the donors. The study listed 164 TCR beta chains as associated with cytomegalovirus. The authors suggested that the approach could potentially be extended to other disease states and immunological phenotypes. Most TCR sequences were seen in very few donors, while some public TCRs were found in many individuals. Roughly uniform sequencing depth across donors was assumed in presence/absence analyses, although this assumption may not hold. An earlier analysis of 450 to 750 of the donors showed that most TCR beta V segments appeared in productive rearrangements either about 87% or about 30% of the time, which broadly matched IMGT annotations. Strong co-occurrence of HLA alleles, especially DR and DQ, made assigning TCR associations to individual alleles difficult. In a later genetic analysis, a missense DCLRE1C variant was associated with V-gene and J-gene trimming of TCR beta chains, and the association was replicated in an independent cohort. A further reported finding was that TCR beta sequences accurately predicted the HLA-A and HLA-B alleles for most subjects in the first cohort. In a later analysis, HLA-associated TCR beta chains showed more clonal expansion and lower generation probabilities than non-associated chains that were equally common. The 87-base-pair reads could not distinguish some IMGT-functional V segments, including TRBV6-2 and TRBV6-3, so those segments were excluded. Cytomegalovirus status was reported to be diagnosed by the classifier with high specificity and sensitivity in both the original and validation cohorts. Because HLA typing was missing for some donors at each locus, association tests included only the typed subset. In vitro tests confirmed that a few of the cytomegalovirus-associated TCR beta chains recognize cytomegalovirus antigens. A cluster of highly shared sequence variants was judged likely to be a technical artifact of the sequencing pipeline. The only immune exposure information available for the cohort was CMV serostatus. A later analysis found that TCR association rates varied across HLA loci, with DRB1 alleles showing the most associated TCRs and HLA-C alleles the fewest. Most CMV-associated TCR beta chains appeared to be HLA-restricted in a later analysis, and the HLA associations seemed to be driven largely by CMV exposure. Specific HLA alleles were associated with 15,000 to 20,000 TCR beta sequences at a false discovery rate of 0.05 in a later analysis.

The cohort was made up of approximately 700 healthy bone marrow donors. All cohort members were sampled while nominally healthy, although unrecorded immune exposures were likely present. The donor was CMV seronegative and belonged to the group of 352 seronegative cohort members. A peripheral blood sample was provided by each donor, and peripheral blood mononuclear cells were used for TCR beta sequencing. The Qiagen DNeasy Blood Extraction Kit was used to extract genomic DNA from the blood cell samples. From V the trimming removes 3 bases and from J it removes 4 bases, while the gene matches leave 3 bases of the junction unaccounted for. Reading the germline V gene gives CDR1 MRHNA and CDR2 SNTAGT. Spanning cysteine to phenylalanine, the CDR3 consists of 15 amino acids. Only the CDR3 portion is preserved as DNA: 45 bases, with reading frame beginning at the first base.

The receptor was derived from a male donor in good health and CMV-seronegative. The chain was built from TRBV6-4 and TRBJ2-3; 11 bases in between match TRBD2. Sequencing was done on a sample of PBMCs. The sequenced DNA: TGTGCCAGCAGTGATAGCGGGGGGGCCTCAGATACGCAGTATTTT. Translated, it gives CASSDSGGASDTQYF.